The rows below give T cell receptor beta chains drawn from one sample of a study of siplizumab effects on memory and regulatory T cells. Some clones are missing from TCRdb's copy, which holds only in-frame ones; the method was immunoSEQ multiplex PCR. The profile shows about 50,000 clones, nearly 95% of them singletons. The sequenced sample consisted of CD8+ T cells sorted from blood. All receptors come from a human donor in good health. Each CDR3 is given with its conserved first and last residue. Each record gives: clone size, J gene, D gene, V gene, CDR3 DNA, CDR3 protein. A D gene is named only where the DNA matches it firmly. Clone size, where shown, is once, few, many, or a class for clones that have expanded.

NA,TRBJ1-4,NA,TRBV29-1,TGCAGCGTTGTTTGGACAGAAGCGGAAAAACTGTTTTTT,CSVVWTEAEKLFF
once,TRBJ2-5,NA,TRBV11-1,TGTGCCAGCAGCTTCCGGACAGAAAACGTTTACCAAGAGACCCAGTACTTC,CASSFRTENVYQETQYF
NA,TRBJ2-4,TRBD2,TRBV27,TGTGCCAGCAGTTTTGGAGGGAGGGCCGTGGGAAACATTCAGTACTTC,CASSFGGRAVGNIQYF
NA,TRBJ2-1,NA,TRBV21-1,TGTGCCAGCAGCAAATTCCCGTCGACTCGGTCAAGGGAGCAGTTCTTC,CASSKFPSTRSREQFF
NA,TRBJ2-3,NA,TRBV5-4,TGTGCCAGCAGCTTGGGTCTGGCAGATACGCAGTATTTT,CASSLGLADTQYF
NA,TRBJ1-1,NA,TRBV12-5,TGTGCTAGTGGTTTGGAGGAGACGGTCTATAGGGTAGCCAACACTGAAGCTTTCTTT,CASGLEETVYRVANTEAFF
NA,TRBJ2-7,TRBD1,TRBV27,TGTGCCAGCTCGGGGACAGGGCTATACGAGCAGTACTTC,CASSGTGLYEQYF
once,TRBJ1-1,NA,TRBV11-3,TGTGCCAGCAGCTTCACAAGGAGGACTGAAGCTTTCTTT,CASSFTRRTEAFF
once,TRBJ1-1,TRBD1,TRBV27,TGTGCCAGTGAACCAGGGGGAGGAATGGAGGGCACTGAAGCTTTCTTT,CASEPGGGMEGTEAFF
NA,TRBJ2-7,TRBD1,TRBV28,TGTGCCAGCAGTCCTCGGACAGGGGCTAACGAGCAGTACTTC,CASSPRTGANEQYF
NA,TRBJ2-5,NA,TRBV11-2,TGTGCCAGCAGCTTAGGGCCCTCTCGCGGCCCTAACCAAGAGACCCAGTACTTC,CASSLGPSRGPNQETQYF
NA,TRBJ2-7,NA,TRBV7-2,TGTGCCAGCAGCTTCGGGGCGTACTCCTACGAGCAGTACTTC,CASSFGAYSYEQYF
NA,TRBJ2-7,NA,TRBV5-1,TGCGCCAGCAGCTTGTACGGGATTGACTACGAGCAGTACTTC,CASSLYGIDYEQYF
NA,TRBJ1-1,TRBD1,TRBV7-3,TGTGCCAGCAGCCCGACAGGGCCGCAGGAAGCTTTCTTT,CASSPTGPQEAFF
NA,TRBJ2-2,NA,TRBV28,TGTGCCAGCAGTCGGCCTAAAAACACCGGGGAGCTGTTTTTT,CASSRPKNTGELFF
NA,TRBJ2-2,TRBD2,TRBV27,TGTGCCAGCAGTTTCGCGGGGGTTCCGACCGGGGAGCTGTTTTTT,CASSFAGVPTGELFF
NA,TRBJ1-2,TRBD1,TRBV28,TGTGCCAGCACGGGAACGACCGGGACAGCTTATGGCTACACCTTC,CASTGTTGTAYGYTF
NA,TRBJ2-3,NA,TRBV9,TGTGCCAGCAGCGTTAGTATTCGCACAGATACGCAGTATTTT,CASSVSIRTDTQYF
NA,TRBJ2-7,NA,TRBV11-2,TGTGCCAGCAGCCCCCCATCGATATACGAGCAGTACTTC,CASSPPSIYEQYF
NA,TRBJ1-5,NA,TRBV7-1,TGTGCCAGCAGCTTATCGGTCCAGCCCCAGCATTTT,CASSLSVQPQHF
NA,TRBJ2-7,TRBD2,TRBV2,TGTGCCAGCAATCCCGTTGGCGGGACTAGCGGGAGGTACCACGTTTACGAGCAGTACTTC,CASNPVGGTSGRYHVYEQYF
NA,TRBJ2-6,NA,TRBV9,TGTGCCAGCACGTTGGCTTCTCAGGGGGCCAACGTCCTGACTTTC,CASTLASQGANVLTF
NA,TRBJ2-1,TRBD2,TRBV27,TGTGCCAGCAGTTTTGGGCTAGCGGTGTACAATGAGCAGTTCTTC,CASSFGLAVYNEQFF
once,TRBJ1-1,NA,TRBV6-5,TGTGCCAGCCTGGACGGGACTGAAGCTTTCTTT,CASLDGTEAFF
NA,TRBJ2-5,TRBD2,TRBV5-6,TGTGCCAGCAGCCCAACGCCTAGCGGGCCTCAAGAGACCCAGTACTTC,CASSPTPSGPQETQYF